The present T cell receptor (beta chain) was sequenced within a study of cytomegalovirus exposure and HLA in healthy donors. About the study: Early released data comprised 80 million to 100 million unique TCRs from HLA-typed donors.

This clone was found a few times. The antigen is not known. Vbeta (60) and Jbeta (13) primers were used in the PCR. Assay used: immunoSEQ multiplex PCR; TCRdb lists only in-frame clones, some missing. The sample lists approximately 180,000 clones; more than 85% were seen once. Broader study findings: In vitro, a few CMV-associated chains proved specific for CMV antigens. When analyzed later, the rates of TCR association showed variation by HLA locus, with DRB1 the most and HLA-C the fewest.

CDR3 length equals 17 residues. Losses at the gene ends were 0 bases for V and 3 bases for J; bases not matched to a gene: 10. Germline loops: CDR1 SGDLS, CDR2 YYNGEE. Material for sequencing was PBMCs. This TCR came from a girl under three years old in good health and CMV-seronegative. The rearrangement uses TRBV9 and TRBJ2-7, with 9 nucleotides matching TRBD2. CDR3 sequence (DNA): TGTGCCAGCAGCGTAGATGGCGAGGAGCGGGGGGACTACGAGCAGTACTTC. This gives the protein CASSVDGEERGDYEQYF. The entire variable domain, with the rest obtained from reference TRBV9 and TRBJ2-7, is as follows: DSGVTQTPKHLITATGQRVTLRCSPRSGDLSVYWYQQSLDQGLQFLIQYYNGEERAKGNILERFSAQQFPDLHSELNLSSLELGDSALYFCASSVDGEERGDYEQYFGPGTRLTVT.